This T cell receptor (beta chain) was recorded in a study of CD8 T cells in Susac syndrome. The CDR3 is made up of 13 amino acids. CDR1 is MDHEN, CDR2 SYDVKM, per germline. Trimming took off 4 bases at V and 2 bases at J, with 9 bases between the two ends. Reverse transcription of roughly 0.45 to 1 ug RNA used random hexamers. TCRdb re-derived calls from the immunoSEQ multiplex PCR reads in MiXCR, one entry per CDR3 protein. The sample holds 200,000 or so distinct CDR3 sequences, about 90% seen once. From blood CD8+ and CD4+ T cells, the TCR beta chain was sequenced. Through negative isolation, CD4+ and CD8+ T cells were obtained, while TEMRA cells were enriched using FACS.

The chain joins TRBV28 to TRBJ2-7; a weak D match, TRBD1 (5 bases). Sequenced: CD8+ T cells from PBMCs. The origin of this receptor is a human donor with multiple sclerosis. CDR3 sequence reads: CASSSDIAYEQYF. CDR3 DNA: TGTGCCAGCAGTTCGGACATCGCCTACGAGCAGTACTTC.